This is a list of T cell receptor beta chains from one sample in a study of somatic mutations in cytotoxic T cells in rheumatoid arthritis. Clones were sequenced by immunoSEQ multiplex PCR, and TCRdb holds only the in-frame ones, with some missing. The table shows about 10,000 clones, with 75% to 95% occurring only once. Specimen: CD8+ T cells sorted from blood. These receptors all stem from a woman between 18 and 29 years old with rheumatoid arthritis. The CDR3 runs from the conserved cysteine through the conserved F or W. Fields, in order: J gene, D gene, V gene, clone size, CDR3 protein, CDR3 DNA. The D gene is left open where the match is weak. Size is stated for part of the rows, as once, few or many counts, or as a class when the clone is expanded.

J gene: TRBJ2-3; D gene: .; V gene: TRBV15; clone size: .; CDR3 protein: CATSRDPGAFDDTQYF; CDR3 DNA: TGTGCCACCAGCAGAGATCCCGGAGCCTTCGATGATACGCAGTATTTT
J gene: TRBJ2-7; D gene: .; V gene: TRBV7-7; clone size: .; CDR3 protein: CASSPVGGFEQYF; CDR3 DNA: TGTGCTAGCAGCCCGGTGGGGGGTTTCGAGCAGTACTTC
J gene: TRBJ2-7; D gene: TRBD1; V gene: TRBV29-1; clone size: .; CDR3 protein: CSAGTASYEQYF; CDR3 DNA: TGCAGCGCCGGGACAGCCAGCTACGAGCAGTACTTC
J gene: TRBJ2-5; D gene: .; V gene: TRBV14; clone size: .; CDR3 protein: CASSHGGGMETQYF; CDR3 DNA: TGTGCCAGCAGCCATGGGGGAGGCATGGAGACCCAGTACTTC
J gene: TRBJ1-5; D gene: .; V gene: TRBV7-8; clone size: .; CDR3 protein: CASSYLVSDSNQPQHF; CDR3 DNA: TGTGCCAGCAGCTACCTGGTCAGTGATAGCAATCAGCCCCAGCATTTT
J gene: TRBJ2-7; D gene: TRBD2; V gene: TRBV6-5; clone size: .; CDR3 protein: CASSYLSGGEQYF; CDR3 DNA: TGTGCCAGCAGTTACCTCTCGGGGGGCGAGCAGTACTTC
J gene: TRBJ1-1; D gene: .; V gene: TRBV4-1; clone size: .; CDR3 protein: CASSLLDWNTEAFF; CDR3 DNA: TGCGCCAGCAGCCTTCTGGACTGGAACACTGAAGCTTTCTTT
J gene: TRBJ2-5; D gene: .; V gene: TRBV29-1; clone size: .; CDR3 protein: CSVLAWEETQYF; CDR3 DNA: TGCAGCGTTTTAGCGTGGGAAGAGACCCAGTACTTC
J gene: TRBJ2-5; D gene: .; V gene: TRBV14; clone size: .; CDR3 protein: CASSPSQAWETQYF; CDR3 DNA: TGTGCCAGCAGCCCCTCTCAGGCCTGGGAGACCCAGTACTTC
J gene: TRBJ1-2; D gene: .; V gene: TRBV4-3; clone size: .; CDR3 protein: CASSPHAPWGPYGYTF; CDR3 DNA: TGCGCCAGCAGCCCTCATGCCCCTTGGGGGCCCTATGGCTACACCTTC
J gene: TRBJ2-5; D gene: TRBD1; V gene: TRBV19; clone size: .; CDR3 protein: CASSPGQGAETQYF; CDR3 DNA: TGTGCCAGTAGTCCAGGACAGGGGGCGGAGACCCAGTACTTC
J gene: TRBJ2-7; D gene: .; V gene: TRBV29-1; clone size: .; CDR3 protein: CSVEGGKNGGTYEQYF; CDR3 DNA: TGCAGCGTTGAAGGGGGGAAAAACGGGGGAACCTACGAGCAGTACTTC
J gene: TRBJ1-2; D gene: .; V gene: TRBV7-9; clone size: .; CDR3 protein: CASSSSRPLANYGYTF; CDR3 DNA: TGTGCCAGCAGCTCCTCCCGGCCCCTAGCTAACTATGGCTACACCTTC
J gene: TRBJ2-2; D gene: TRBD1; V gene: TRBV15; clone size: .; CDR3 protein: CATSRGDRGPTGELFF; CDR3 DNA: TGTGCCACCAGCAGAGGGGACAGGGGGCCCACCGGGGAGCTGTTTTTT
J gene: TRBJ2-7; D gene: .; V gene: TRBV4-1; clone size: .; CDR3 protein: CASSQPESSYEQYF; CDR3 DNA: TGCGCCAGCAGCCAACCAGAAAGCTCCTACGAGCAGTACTTC
J gene: TRBJ1-2; D gene: .; V gene: TRBV10-3; clone size: .; CDR3 protein: CAISEPVSDTPGYTF; CDR3 DNA: TGTGCCATCAGTGAACCCGTCTCAGACACTCCTGGCTACACCTTC
J gene: TRBJ2-7; D gene: TRBD1; V gene: TRBV5-4; clone size: once; CDR3 protein: CASSVRGHDEQYF; CDR3 DNA: TGTGCCAGCAGCGTAAGGGGGCACGACGAGCAGTACTTC
J gene: TRBJ1-6; D gene: .; V gene: TRBV27; clone size: .; CDR3 protein: CASSLTGGNSPLHF; CDR3 DNA: TGTGCCAGCAGTTTAACGGGGGGAAATTCACCCCTCCACTTT
J gene: TRBJ2-2; D gene: .; V gene: TRBV5-4; clone size: once; CDR3 protein: CASSLDSSNTGELFF; CDR3 DNA: TGTGCCAGCAGTTTAGACAGCTCGAACACCGGGGAGCTGTTTTTT
J gene: TRBJ2-7; D gene: .; V gene: TRBV11-2; clone size: .; CDR3 protein: CASSSRRDPYEQYF; CDR3 DNA: TGTGCCAGCAGCTCGCGGCGGGACCCTTACGAGCAGTACTTC
J gene: TRBJ1-1; D gene: TRBD1; V gene: TRBV19; clone size: .; CDR3 protein: CASSMGQPNTEAFF; CDR3 DNA: TGTGCCAGTAGTATGGGACAGCCCAACACTGAAGCTTTCTTT
J gene: TRBJ2-3; D gene: .; V gene: TRBV6-4; clone size: .; CDR3 protein: CASSESSTDTQYF; CDR3 DNA: TGTGCCAGCAGTGAGAGCAGCACAGATACGCAGTATTTT
J gene: TRBJ2-1; D gene: .; V gene: TRBV28; clone size: .; CDR3 protein: CASSPPLELEVNEQFF; CDR3 DNA: TGTGCCAGTAGTCCCCCACTAGAACTTGAGGTCAATGAGCAGTTCTTC
J gene: TRBJ1-2; D gene: .; V gene: TRBV9; clone size: .; CDR3 protein: CASSASGGYTF; CDR3 DNA: TGTGCCAGCAGCGCCTCGGGGGGCTACACCTTC
J gene: TRBJ2-2; D gene: TRBD2; V gene: TRBV15; clone size: once; CDR3 protein: CATSRDRGSGRTGELFF; CDR3 DNA: TGTGCCACCAGCAGAGATCGAGGTAGCGGGAGGACCGGGGAGCTGTTTTTT
J gene: TRBJ2-7; D gene: .; V gene: TRBV6-5; clone size: .; CDR3 protein: CASSYSGEQYF; CDR3 DNA: TGTGCCAGCAGTTACTCCGGCGAGCAGTACTTC
J gene: TRBJ2-7; D gene: .; V gene: TRBV6-1; clone size: .; CDR3 protein: CASSDPVAGGYDEQYF; CDR3 DNA: TGTGCCAGCAGTGATCCCGTGGCAGGGGGGTATGACGAGCAGTACTTC
J gene: TRBJ2-7; D gene: .; V gene: TRBV9; clone size: .; CDR3 protein: CASSAVRYEQYF; CDR3 DNA: TGTGCCAGCAGCGCTGTCCGGTACGAGCAGTACTTC
J gene: TRBJ2-7; D gene: TRBD1; V gene: TRBV25-1; clone size: .; CDR3 protein: CASSVGGTGGSDEQYF; CDR3 DNA: TGTGCCAGCAGTGTTGGGGGGACAGGTGGAAGTGACGAGCAGTACTTC
J gene: TRBJ2-2; D gene: .; V gene: TRBV7-6; clone size: once; CDR3 protein: CASSSPQGGELFF; CDR3 DNA: TGTGCCAGCAGCTCTCCTCAGGGAGGGGAGCTGTTTTTT
J gene: TRBJ2-7; D gene: TRBD1; V gene: TRBV28; clone size: .; CDR3 protein: CASSHRQGAFSEQYF; CDR3 DNA: TGTGCCAGCAGTCATCGACAGGGGGCATTTTCCGAGCAGTACTTC
J gene: TRBJ2-7; D gene: .; V gene: TRBV2; clone size: .; CDR3 protein: CASSEGGAYEQYF; CDR3 DNA: TGTGCCAGCAGTGAGGGGGGAGCCTACGAGCAGTACTTC
J gene: TRBJ2-1; D gene: TRBD1; V gene: TRBV9; clone size: .; CDR3 protein: CASSVSTGVNEQFF; CDR3 DNA: TGTGCCAGCAGCGTATCGACAGGGGTTAATGAGCAGTTCTTC
J gene: TRBJ1-5; D gene: .; V gene: TRBV2; clone size: .; CDR3 protein: CASSVGSQGTHQPQHF; CDR3 DNA: TGTGCCAGCAGTGTGGGGTCACAGGGCACTCACCAGCCCCAGCATTTT
J gene: TRBJ2-7; D gene: TRBD1; V gene: TRBV4-1; clone size: .; CDR3 protein: CASSPFSGTAYEQYF; CDR3 DNA: TGCGCCAGCAGCCCATTTTCCGGGACAGCATACGAGCAGTACTTC
J gene: TRBJ2-3; D gene: TRBD1; V gene: TRBV5-1; clone size: .; CDR3 protein: CASSFVDRDPDTQYF; CDR3 DNA: TGCGCCAGCAGCTTTGTAGACAGGGACCCCGATACGCAGTATTTT
J gene: TRBJ2-7; D gene: TRBD2; V gene: TRBV27; clone size: .; CDR3 protein: CASSLSGTSGTYEQYF; CDR3 DNA: TGTGCCAGCAGTTTATCCGGGACTAGCGGAACCTACGAGCAGTACTTC
J gene: TRBJ1-1; D gene: .; V gene: TRBV28; clone size: .; CDR3 protein: CASSSLPGEAFF; CDR3 DNA: TGTGCCAGCAGCTCACTCCCAGGCGAAGCTTTCTTT
J gene: TRBJ2-3; D gene: .; V gene: TRBV6-5; clone size: .; CDR3 protein: CASSYPGGTPDTQYF; CDR3 DNA: TGTGCCAGCAGTTACCCCGGCGGGACCCCAGATACGCAGTATTTT
J gene: TRBJ1-5; D gene: .; V gene: TRBV11-2; clone size: .; CDR3 protein: CASSPQGWSNQPQHF; CDR3 DNA: TGTGCCAGCAGCCCACAGGGTTGGAGCAATCAGCCCCAGCATTTT
J gene: TRBJ2-1; D gene: TRBD1; V gene: TRBV9; clone size: .; CDR3 protein: CASSVAIDRGTGKGEQFF; CDR3 DNA: TGTGCCAGCAGCGTAGCTATAGATAGGGGGACAGGGAAAGGTGAGCAGTTCTTC
J gene: TRBJ2-6; D gene: .; V gene: TRBV4-1; clone size: .; CDR3 protein: CASSLGANGANVLTF; CDR3 DNA: TGCGCCAGCAGCCTGGGAGCAAATGGGGCCAACGTCCTGACTTTC
J gene: TRBJ2-7; D gene: .; V gene: TRBV5-6; clone size: once; CDR3 protein: CASSTFGPYEQYF; CDR3 DNA: TGTGCCAGCAGCACCTTCGGTCCGTACGAGCAGTACTTC
J gene: TRBJ2-7; D gene: .; V gene: TRBV9; clone size: .; CDR3 protein: CASSLGGGDGYEQYF; CDR3 DNA: TGTGCCAGCAGCCTAGGGGGAGGGGACGGCTACGAGCAGTACTTC
J gene: TRBJ1-3; D gene: .; V gene: TRBV10-3; clone size: .; CDR3 protein: CAISGQTQFSGNTIYF; CDR3 DNA: TGTGCCATCAGTGGACAAACCCAATTCTCTGGAAACACCATATATTTT
J gene: TRBJ2-7; D gene: .; V gene: TRBV6-5; clone size: few; CDR3 protein: CASTIPGLYEQYF; CDR3 DNA: TGTGCCAGCACTATTCCGGGACTCTACGAGCAGTACTTC
J gene: TRBJ2-1; D gene: TRBD2; V gene: TRBV5-6; clone size: .; CDR3 protein: CASSFGGGSEQFF; CDR3 DNA: TGTGCCAGCAGCTTTGGGGGGGGGAGTGAGCAGTTCTTC
J gene: TRBJ2-7; D gene: TRBD1; V gene: TRBV6-5; clone size: .; CDR3 protein: CASSYFGTGTYEQYF; CDR3 DNA: TGTGCCAGCAGTTACTTTGGGACAGGGACCTACGAGCAGTACTTC
J gene: TRBJ1-1; D gene: .; V gene: TRBV6-5; clone size: few; CDR3 protein: CASILGGTEAFF; CDR3 DNA: TGTGCCAGCATACTGGGGGGCACTGAAGCTTTCTTT
J gene: TRBJ1-1; D gene: .; V gene: TRBV11-3; clone size: .; CDR3 protein: CASSLPGLNTEAFF; CDR3 DNA: TGTGCCAGCAGCTTGCCAGGGCTGAACACTGAAGCTTTCTTT
J gene: TRBJ2-7; D gene: TRBD2; V gene: TRBV10-3; clone size: .; CDR3 protein: CASKGEALAGVYEQYF; CDR3 DNA: TGTGCCTCGAAGGGGGAGGCTCTAGCGGGAGTTTACGAGCAGTACTTC
J gene: TRBJ1-1; D gene: TRBD1; V gene: TRBV13; clone size: .; CDR3 protein: CASRHLKGATEAFF; CDR3 DNA: TGTGCCAGCAGGCACCTTAAGGGGGCCACTGAAGCTTTCTTT